The rows below give T cell receptor beta chains drawn from one sample of a study of control samples from healthy donors and cancer patients. Here immunoSEQ multiplex PCR was the method, and the copy in TCRdb shows in-frame clones only, minus some. The sample yields more than 20,000 clones, about nine tenths seen once. The sample was PBMCs. These receptors were taken from a man aged 45-65 years with lung cancer. Each CDR3 is given with its conserved first and last residue. D genes are given only for firm matches.

D,J,V,CDR3,DNA
NA,TRBJ1-1,TRBV20-1,CSTKKATEAFF,TGCAGTACTAAGAAGGCCACTGAAGCTTTCTTT
TRBD1,TRBJ2-7,TRBV7-3,CASSLGGQGVYEQYF,TGTGCCAGCAGCTTAGGGGGACAGGGCGTCTACGAGCAGTACTTC
TRBD2,TRBJ2-1,TRBV7-2,CASSTGLAGVPEQFF,TGTGCCAGCAGCACCGGGCTAGCGGGGGTACCGGAGCAGTTCTTC
TRBD1,TRBJ1-2,TRBV28,CASTVQGSGYTF,TGTGCCAGCACCGTACAGGGGTCTGGCTACACCTTC
TRBD1,TRBJ2-5,TRBV11-2,CASSWDRAAQTQYF,TGTGCCAGCAGTTGGGACAGGGCGGCTCAGACCCAGTACTTC
TRBD1,TRBJ2-7,TRBV5-1,CASRRGQGSHEQYF,TGCGCCAGCAGGAGAGGACAGGGTAGCCACGAGCAGTACTTC
NA,TRBJ1-4,TRBV7-8,CASSSDATNEKLFF,TGTGCCAGCAGCTCAGATGCAACTAATGAAAAACTGTTTTTT
NA,TRBJ1-4,TRBV7-2,CASRFQGTTNEKLFF,TGTGCCAGCAGGTTCCAGGGGACAACTAATGAAAAACTGTTTTTT
NA,TRBJ2-7,TRBV28,CASRVGASYEQYF,TGTGCCAGCAGAGTCGGGGCAAGCTACGAGCAGTACTTC
NA,TRBJ2-3,TRBV9,CASSAGNDRTDTQYF,TGTGCCAGCAGCGCCGGGAACGACCGCACAGATACGCAGTATTTT
NA,TRBJ1-2,TRBV12-3/TRBV12-4,CASRADGNYGYTF,TGTGCCAGCAGGGCGGACGGGAACTATGGCTACACCTTC